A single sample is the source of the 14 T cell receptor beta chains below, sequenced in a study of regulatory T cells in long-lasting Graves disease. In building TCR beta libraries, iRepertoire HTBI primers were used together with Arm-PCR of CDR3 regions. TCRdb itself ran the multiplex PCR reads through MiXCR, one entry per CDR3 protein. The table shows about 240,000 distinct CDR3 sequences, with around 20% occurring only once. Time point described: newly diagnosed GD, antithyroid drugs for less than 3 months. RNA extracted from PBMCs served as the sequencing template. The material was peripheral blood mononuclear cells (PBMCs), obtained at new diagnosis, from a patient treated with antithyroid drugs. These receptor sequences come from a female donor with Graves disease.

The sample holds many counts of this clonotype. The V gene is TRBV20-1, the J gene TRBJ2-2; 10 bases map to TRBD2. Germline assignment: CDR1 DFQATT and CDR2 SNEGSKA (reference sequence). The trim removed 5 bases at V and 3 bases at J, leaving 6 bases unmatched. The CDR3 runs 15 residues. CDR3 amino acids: CSAVAGGGDTGELFF. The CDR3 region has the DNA TGCAGTGCTGTAGCGGGAGGAGGTGACACCGGGGAGCTGTTTTTT.

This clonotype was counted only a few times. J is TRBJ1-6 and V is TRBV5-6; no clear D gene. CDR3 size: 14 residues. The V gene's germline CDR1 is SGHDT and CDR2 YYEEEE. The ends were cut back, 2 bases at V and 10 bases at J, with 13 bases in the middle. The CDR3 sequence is CASSFVSGGSPLHF. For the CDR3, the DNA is TGTGCCAGCAGCTTCGTGTCGGGCGGCTCACCCCTCCACTTT.

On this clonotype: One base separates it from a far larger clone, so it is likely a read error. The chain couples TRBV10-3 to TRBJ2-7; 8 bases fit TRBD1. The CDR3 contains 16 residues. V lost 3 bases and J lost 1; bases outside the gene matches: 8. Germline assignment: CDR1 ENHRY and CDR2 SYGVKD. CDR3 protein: CAISDPGQGRSYEQYF. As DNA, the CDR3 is TGTGCCATCAGTGACCCCGGACAGGGAAGGTCCTACGAGCAGTACTTC.

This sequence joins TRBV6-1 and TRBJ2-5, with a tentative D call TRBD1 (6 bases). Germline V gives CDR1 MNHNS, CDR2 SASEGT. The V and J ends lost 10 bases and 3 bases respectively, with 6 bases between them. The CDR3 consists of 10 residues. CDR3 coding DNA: TGTGCCACAGGGGAAGAGACCCAGTACTTC. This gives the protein CATGEETQYF.

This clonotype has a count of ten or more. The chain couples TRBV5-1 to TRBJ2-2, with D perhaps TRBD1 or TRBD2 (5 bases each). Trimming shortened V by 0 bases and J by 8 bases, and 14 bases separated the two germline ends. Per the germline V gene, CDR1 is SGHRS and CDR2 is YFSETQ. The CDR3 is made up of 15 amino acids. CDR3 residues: CASSLGGTDDGELFF. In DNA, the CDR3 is TGCGCCAGCAGCTTGGGAGGGACCGACGATGGGGAGCTGTTTTTT.

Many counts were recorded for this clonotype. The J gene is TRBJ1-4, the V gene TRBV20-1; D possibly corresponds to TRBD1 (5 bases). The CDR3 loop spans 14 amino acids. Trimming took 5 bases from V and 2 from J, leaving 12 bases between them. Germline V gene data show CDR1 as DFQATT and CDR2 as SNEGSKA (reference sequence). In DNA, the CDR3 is TGCAGTGCTGCCCGAGGGACTACTAATGAAAAACTGTTTTTT. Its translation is CSAARGTTNEKLFF.

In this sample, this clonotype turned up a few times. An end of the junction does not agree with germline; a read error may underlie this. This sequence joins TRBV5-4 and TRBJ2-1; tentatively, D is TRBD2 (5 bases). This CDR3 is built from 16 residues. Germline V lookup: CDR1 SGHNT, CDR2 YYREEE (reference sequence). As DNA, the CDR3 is TGTGCCAGCAGCCTACTCTTAGCTAGCTCCTACAGTGAGCAGTTCTTC. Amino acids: CASSLLLASSYSEQFF.

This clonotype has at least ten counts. The CDR3 reads CASSVDLGTGVGETQYF. The CDR3 DNA reads as TGTGCCAGCAGCGTAGACCTCGGGACAGGGGTCGGAGAGACCCAGTACTTC. The chain has TRBV9 and TRBJ2-5; TRBD1 matches at 10 bases. V shed 0 bases and J 4 bases; nucleotides not matched to a gene: 9. The CDR3 spans 17 residues. Per the germline V gene, CDR1 is SGDLS and CDR2 is YYNGEE.

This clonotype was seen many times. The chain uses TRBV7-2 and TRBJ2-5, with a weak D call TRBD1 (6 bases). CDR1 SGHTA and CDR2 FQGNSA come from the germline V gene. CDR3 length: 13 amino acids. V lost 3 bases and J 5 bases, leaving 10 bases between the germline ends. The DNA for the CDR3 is TGTGCCAGCAGCTTGGCAGGGGTGGAGACCCAGTACTTC. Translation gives CASSLAGVETQYF.

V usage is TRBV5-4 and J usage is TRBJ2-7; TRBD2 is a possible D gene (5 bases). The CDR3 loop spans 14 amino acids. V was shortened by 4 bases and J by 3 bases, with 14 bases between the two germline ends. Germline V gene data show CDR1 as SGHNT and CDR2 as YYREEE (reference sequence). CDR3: CASSPGIEGYEQYF. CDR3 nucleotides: TGTGCCAGCAGCCCGGGAATCGAGGGCTACGAGCAGTACTTC.

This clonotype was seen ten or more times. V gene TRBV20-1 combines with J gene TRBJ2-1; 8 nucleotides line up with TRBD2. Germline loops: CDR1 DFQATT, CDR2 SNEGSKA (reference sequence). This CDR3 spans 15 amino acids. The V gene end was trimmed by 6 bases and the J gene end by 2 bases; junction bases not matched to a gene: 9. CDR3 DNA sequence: TGCAGTGCCGGGGGGGCGGGACTCCCCTACAATGAGCAGTTCTTC. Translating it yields CSAGGAGLPYNEQFF.

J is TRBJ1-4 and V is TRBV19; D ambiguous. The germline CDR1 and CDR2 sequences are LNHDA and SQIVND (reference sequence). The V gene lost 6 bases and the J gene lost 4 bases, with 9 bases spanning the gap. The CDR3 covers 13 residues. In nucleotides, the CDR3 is TGTGCCAGTAGCGGGTTGGTTAATGAAAAACTGTTTTTT. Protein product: CASSGLVNEKLFF.

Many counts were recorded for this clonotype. The CDR3 DNA reads as TGTGCCACCAGGCTAGGGGAGACCCAGTACTTC. Its translation: CATRLGETQYF. The V and J genes are TRBV15 and TRBJ2-5; D not certain. Germline V lookup: CDR1 LNHNV, CDR2 YYDKDF (reference sequence). Trimming took 6 bases from V and 5 from J, leaving 7 bases between them. The CDR3 length is 11 residues.

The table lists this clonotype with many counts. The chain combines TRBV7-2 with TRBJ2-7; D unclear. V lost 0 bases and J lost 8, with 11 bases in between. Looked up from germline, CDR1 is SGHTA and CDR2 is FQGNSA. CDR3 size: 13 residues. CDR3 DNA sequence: TGTGCCAGCAGCTTAGCGCGAGACCGACAGCAGTACTTC. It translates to CASSLARDRQQYF.